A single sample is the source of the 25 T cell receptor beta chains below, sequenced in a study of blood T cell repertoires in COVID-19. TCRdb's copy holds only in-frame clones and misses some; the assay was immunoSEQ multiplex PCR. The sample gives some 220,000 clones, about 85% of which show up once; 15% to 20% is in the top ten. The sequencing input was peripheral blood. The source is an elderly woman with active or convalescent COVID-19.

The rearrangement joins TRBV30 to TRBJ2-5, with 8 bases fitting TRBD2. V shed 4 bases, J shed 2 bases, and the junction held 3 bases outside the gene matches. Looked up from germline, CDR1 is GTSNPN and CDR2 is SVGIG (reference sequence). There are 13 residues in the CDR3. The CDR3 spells CAWTTGGQETQYF. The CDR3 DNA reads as TGTGCCTGGACTACGGGGGGGCAAGAGACCCAGTACTTC.

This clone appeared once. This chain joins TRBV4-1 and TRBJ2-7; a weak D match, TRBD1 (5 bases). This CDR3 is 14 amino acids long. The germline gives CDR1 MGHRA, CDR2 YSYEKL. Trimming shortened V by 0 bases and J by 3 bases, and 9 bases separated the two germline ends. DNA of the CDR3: TGCGCCAGCAGCCAAGATCCGGACATCTACGAGCAGTACTTC. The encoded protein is CASSQDPDIYEQYF.

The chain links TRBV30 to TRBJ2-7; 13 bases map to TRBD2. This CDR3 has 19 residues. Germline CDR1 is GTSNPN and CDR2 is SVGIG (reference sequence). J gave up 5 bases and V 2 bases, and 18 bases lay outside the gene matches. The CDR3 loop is CAWSRTSGRQGFKRDEQYF. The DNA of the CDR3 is TGTGCCTGGAGTCGGACTAGCGGGAGACAAGGGTTTAAACGGGACGAGCAGTACTTC.

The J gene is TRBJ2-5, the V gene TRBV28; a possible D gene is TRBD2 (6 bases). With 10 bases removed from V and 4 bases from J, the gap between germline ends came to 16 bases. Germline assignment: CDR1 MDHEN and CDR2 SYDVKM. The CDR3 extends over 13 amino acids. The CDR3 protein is CAIMAEGTETQYF. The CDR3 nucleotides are TGTGCCATTATGGCGGAGGGCACAGAGACCCAGTACTTC.

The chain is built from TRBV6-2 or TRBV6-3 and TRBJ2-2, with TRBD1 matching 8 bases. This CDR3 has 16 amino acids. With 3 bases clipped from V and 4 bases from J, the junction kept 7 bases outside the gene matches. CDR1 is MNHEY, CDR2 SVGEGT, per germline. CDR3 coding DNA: TGTGCCAGCAGTTATGGCAGGGGGCTGAGCACCGGGGAGCTGTTTTTT. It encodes CASSYGRGLSTGELFF.

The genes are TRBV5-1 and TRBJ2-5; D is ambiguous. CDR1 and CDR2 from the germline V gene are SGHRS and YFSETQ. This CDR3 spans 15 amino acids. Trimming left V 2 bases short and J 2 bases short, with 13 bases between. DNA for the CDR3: TGCGCCAGCAGCTTCATCACAGACAATCAAGAGACCCAGTACTTC. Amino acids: CASSFITDNQETQYF.

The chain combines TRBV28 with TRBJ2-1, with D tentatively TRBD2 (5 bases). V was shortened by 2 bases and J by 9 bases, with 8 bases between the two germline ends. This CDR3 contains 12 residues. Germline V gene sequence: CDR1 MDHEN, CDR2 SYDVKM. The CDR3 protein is CASSLNEGEQFF. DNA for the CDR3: TGTGCCAGCAGTTTAAACGAGGGTGAGCAGTTCTTC.

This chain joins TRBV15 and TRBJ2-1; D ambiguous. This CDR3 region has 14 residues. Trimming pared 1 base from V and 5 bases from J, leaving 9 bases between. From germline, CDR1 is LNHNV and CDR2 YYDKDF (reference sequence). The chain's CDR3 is CATSRVSLNNEQFF. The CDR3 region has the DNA TGTGCCACCAGCAGAGTTTCCCTAAACAATGAGCAGTTCTTC.

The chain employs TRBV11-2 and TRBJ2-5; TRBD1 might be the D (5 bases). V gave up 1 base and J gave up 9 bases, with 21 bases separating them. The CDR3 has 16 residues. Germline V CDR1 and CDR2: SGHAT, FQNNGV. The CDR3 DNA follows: TGTGCCAGCAGCTTAGTTTGGACCACACAAAGGGGCCCCCAGTACTTC. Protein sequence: CASSLVWTTQRGPQYF.

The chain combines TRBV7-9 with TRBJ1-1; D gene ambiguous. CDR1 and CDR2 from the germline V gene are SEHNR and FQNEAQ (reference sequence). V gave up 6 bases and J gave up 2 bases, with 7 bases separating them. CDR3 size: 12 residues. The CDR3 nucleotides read TGTGCCAGCAGTAGAGAAAACACTGAAGCTTTCTTT. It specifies CASSRENTEAFF.

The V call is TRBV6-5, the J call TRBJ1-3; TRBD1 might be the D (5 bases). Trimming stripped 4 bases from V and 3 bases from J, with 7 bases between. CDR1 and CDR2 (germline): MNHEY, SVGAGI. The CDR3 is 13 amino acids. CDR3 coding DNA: TGTGCCAGCAGTTCGGGACTTGGAAACACCATATATTTT. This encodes CASSSGLGNTIYF.

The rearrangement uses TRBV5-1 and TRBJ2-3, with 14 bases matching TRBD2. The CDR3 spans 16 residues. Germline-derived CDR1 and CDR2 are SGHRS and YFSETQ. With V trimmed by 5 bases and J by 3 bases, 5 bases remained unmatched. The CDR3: CASRRGLAGETDTQYF. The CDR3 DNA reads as TGCGCCAGCAGACGGGGACTAGCGGGGGAAACAGATACGCAGTATTTT.

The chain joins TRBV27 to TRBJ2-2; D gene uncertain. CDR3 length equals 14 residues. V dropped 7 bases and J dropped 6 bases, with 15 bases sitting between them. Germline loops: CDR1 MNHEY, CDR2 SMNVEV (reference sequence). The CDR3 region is CASNSIGSPGELFF. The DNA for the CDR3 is TGTGCCAGCAACAGCATCGGTTCCCCCGGGGAGCTGTTTTTT.

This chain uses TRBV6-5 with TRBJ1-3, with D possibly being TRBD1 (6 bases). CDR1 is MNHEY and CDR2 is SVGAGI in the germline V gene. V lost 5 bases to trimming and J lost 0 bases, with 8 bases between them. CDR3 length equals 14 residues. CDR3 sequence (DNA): TGTGCCAGCAGTAAGGGGGACTCTGGAAACACCATATATTTT. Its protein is CASSKGDSGNTIYF.

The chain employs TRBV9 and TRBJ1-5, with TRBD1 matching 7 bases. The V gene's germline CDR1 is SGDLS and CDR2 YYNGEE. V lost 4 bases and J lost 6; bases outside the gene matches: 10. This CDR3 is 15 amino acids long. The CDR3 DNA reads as TGTGCCAGCAGCCCCCGGGACAGCAGCGGTCAGCCCCAGCATTTT. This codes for CASSPRDSSGQPQHF.

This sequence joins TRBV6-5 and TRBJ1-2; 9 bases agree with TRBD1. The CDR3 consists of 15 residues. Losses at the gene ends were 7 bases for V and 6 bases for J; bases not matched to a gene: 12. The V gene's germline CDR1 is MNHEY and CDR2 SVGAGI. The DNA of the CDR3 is TGTGCCAGCATCGGTCAACAGGGGGCAGCGGATGGCTACACCTTC. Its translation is CASIGQQGAADGYTF.

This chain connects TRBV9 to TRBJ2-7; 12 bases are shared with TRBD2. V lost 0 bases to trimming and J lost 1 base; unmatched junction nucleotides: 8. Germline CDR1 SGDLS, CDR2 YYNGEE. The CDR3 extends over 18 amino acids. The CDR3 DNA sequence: TGTGCCAGCAGCGTAGCCCCGGGACTAGCGGGCCGATCCTACGAGCAGTACTTC. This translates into CASSVAPGLAGRSYEQYF.

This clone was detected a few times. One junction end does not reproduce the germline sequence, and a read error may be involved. CDR3 sequence reads: CASSFTGGRDVRF. The CDR3 DNA follows: TGTGCCAGCAGTTTTACCGGGGGGAGGGACGTCCGCTTC. J is TRBJ1-2 and V is TRBV27; perhaps TRBD1 as D (5 bases). The CDR3 sequence is 13 residues long. The germline gives CDR1 MNHEY, CDR2 SMNVEV (reference sequence).

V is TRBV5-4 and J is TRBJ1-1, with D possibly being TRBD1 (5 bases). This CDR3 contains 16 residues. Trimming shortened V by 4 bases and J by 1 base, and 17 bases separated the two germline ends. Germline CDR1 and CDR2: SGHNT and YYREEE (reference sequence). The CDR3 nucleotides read TGTGCCAGCAGCCCGATGAACAGGATGGGGAACACTGAAGCTTTCTTT. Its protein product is CASSPMNRMGNTEAFF.

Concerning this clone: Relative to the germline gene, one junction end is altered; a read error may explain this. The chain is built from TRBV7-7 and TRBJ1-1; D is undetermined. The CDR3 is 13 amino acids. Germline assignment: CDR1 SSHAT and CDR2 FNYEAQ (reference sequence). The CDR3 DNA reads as TGTGCTAGCAGCCAGGCAGTGAACACTGAAGCTTTCTTT. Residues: CASSQAVNTEAFF.

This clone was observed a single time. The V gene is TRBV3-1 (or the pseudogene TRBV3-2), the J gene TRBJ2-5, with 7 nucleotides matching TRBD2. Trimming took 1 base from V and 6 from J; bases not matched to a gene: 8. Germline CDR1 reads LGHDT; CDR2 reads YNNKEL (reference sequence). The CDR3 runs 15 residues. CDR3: CASSQVSSGKQTQYF. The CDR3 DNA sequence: TGTGCCAGCAGCCAAGTTTCTAGCGGCAAGCAGACCCAGTACTTC.

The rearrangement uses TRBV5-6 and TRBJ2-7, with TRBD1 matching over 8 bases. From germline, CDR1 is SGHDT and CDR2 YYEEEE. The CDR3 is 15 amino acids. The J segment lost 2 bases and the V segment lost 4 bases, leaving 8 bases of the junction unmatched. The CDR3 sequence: CASSRGQGRTYEQYF. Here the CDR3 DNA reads TGTGCCAGCAGCCGTGGACAGGGTCGCACCTACGAGCAGTACTTC.

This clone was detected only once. The DNA for the CDR3 is TGTGCCAGCAGCGCGACAGGGGGCGACTACAATGAGCAGTTCTTC. As protein: CASSATGGDYNEQFF. The chain carries TRBV9 and TRBJ2-1, with 10 bases lining up with TRBD1. Germline V gene sequence: CDR1 SGDLS, CDR2 YYNGEE. The CDR3 runs 15 residues. The ends lost 3 bases at V and 3 bases at J; junction bases unmatched: 3. Full variable domain (remainder filled in from reference TRBV9 and TRBJ2-1): DSGVTQTPKHLITATGQRVTLRCSPRSGDLSVYWYQQSLDQGLQFLIQYYNGEERAKGNILERFSAQQFPDLHSELNLSSLELGDSALYFCASSATGGDYNEQFFGPGTRLTVL.

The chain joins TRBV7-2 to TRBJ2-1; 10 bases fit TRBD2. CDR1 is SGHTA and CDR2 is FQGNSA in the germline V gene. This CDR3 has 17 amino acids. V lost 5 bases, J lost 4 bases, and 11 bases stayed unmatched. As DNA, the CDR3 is TGTGCCAGCAGCCCTCGGACTAGCGGATCTCTATACAATGAGCAGTTCTTC. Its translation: CASSPRTSGSLYNEQFF.

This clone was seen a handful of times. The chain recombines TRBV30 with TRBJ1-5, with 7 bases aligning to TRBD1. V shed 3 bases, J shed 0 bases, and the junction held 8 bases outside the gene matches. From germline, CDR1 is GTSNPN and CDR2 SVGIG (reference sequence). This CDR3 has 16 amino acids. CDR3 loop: CAWRVAGGYSNQPQHF. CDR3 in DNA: TGTGCCTGGAGAGTGGCAGGGGGTTATAGCAATCAGCCCCAGCATTTT.